This T cell receptor beta chain was profiled in a study of blood T cell repertoires in COVID-19. Study-wide background: Collection of acute and convalescent COVID-19 samples took place in the United States, Italy and Spain.

As handled by the study authors: For nucleated cells, counts were estimated from reference gene primer amplification. Clones were sequenced by immunoSEQ multiplex PCR, and TCRdb holds only the in-frame ones, with some missing. V and J calls and clone size follow that table, whereas D and trimming were derived from the DNA. The sample yields under 150,000 clones, about nine tenths seen once. Germline CDR1 SNHLY, CDR2 FYNNEI. Trimming took off 6 bases at V and 9 bases at J, with 12 bases between the two ends. The CDR3 runs 13 residues. What was sequenced was peripheral blood. The receptor comes from a human donor in a cohort sampled during active COVID-19. V gene TRBV2 combines with J gene TRBJ1-6; D possibly corresponds to TRBD1 (6 bases). The CDR3 nucleotides are TGTGCCAGCAGCATGGACAGTAGTTCACCCCTCCACTTT. It is translated as CASSMDSSSPLHF.